The clone carrying this T cell receptor (beta chain) is a singleton in its sample. This specimen comes from a study of blood T cell repertoires in COVID-19. Whole-study context: Acute and convalescent COVID-19 samples came from the United States, Italy and Spain. In each case, the material was cDNA or gDNA derived from T cells, B-cell-depleted T cells, or PBMCs.

Original processing methods: Nucleated cell number was recorded as an estimate derived from reference gene primer amplification. The method was immunoSEQ multiplex PCR; TCRdb's version includes in-frame clones alone and lacks a portion of them. The D gene and trimming were derived from the DNA, and the V and J assignments and clone size from that table. This table has roughly 140,000 clones, around 80% appearing once. Germline V lookup: CDR1 MNHNY, CDR2 SVGAGI (reference sequence). Trimming stripped 9 bases from V and 9 bases from J, with 15 bases between. This CDR3 has 13 residues. The chain is built from TRBV6-6 and TRBJ1-6; a possible D gene is TRBD1 (6 bases). This clonotype was obtained from a woman aged 50 to 60 with acute or convalescent COVID-19. The material sequenced was peripheral blood. For the CDR3, the DNA is TGTGCCAGTACCGGGACATTGTCTTCACCCCTCCACTTT. Translated: CASTGTLSSPLHF.